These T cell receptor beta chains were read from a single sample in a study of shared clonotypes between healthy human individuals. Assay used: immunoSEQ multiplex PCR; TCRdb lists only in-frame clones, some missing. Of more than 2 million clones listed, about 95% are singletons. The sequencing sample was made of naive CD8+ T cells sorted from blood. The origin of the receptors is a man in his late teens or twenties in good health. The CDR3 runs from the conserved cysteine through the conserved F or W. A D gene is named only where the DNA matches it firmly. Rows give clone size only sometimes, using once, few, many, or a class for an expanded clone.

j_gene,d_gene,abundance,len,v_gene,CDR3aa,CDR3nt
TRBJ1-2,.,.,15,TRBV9,CASSAEDSLIYGYTF,TGTGCCAGCAGCGCAGAGGACAGTCTTATCTATGGCTACACCTTC
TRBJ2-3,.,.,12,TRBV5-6,CASSLGGYPQYF,TGTGCCAGCAGCTTGGGAGGGTACCCGCAGTATTTT
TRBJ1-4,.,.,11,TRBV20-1,CSATPLGKLFF,TGCAGTGCCACACCTTTGGGAAAACTGTTTTTT
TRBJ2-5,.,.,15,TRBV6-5,CASSYLGLFQETQYF,TGTGCCAGCAGTTACCTGGGACTCTTCCAGGAGACCCAGTACTTC
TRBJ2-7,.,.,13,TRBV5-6,CASSLSTGDIWYF,TGTGCCAGCAGCTTGTCCACCGGCGACATATGGTACTTC
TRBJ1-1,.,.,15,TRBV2,CASTQGGGLNTEAFF,TGTGCCAGCACTCAGGGTGGGGGATTGAACACTGAAGCTTTCTTT
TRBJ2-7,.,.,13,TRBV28,CASSFEGREVQYF,TGTGCCAGCAGTTTCGAAGGGCGCGAGGTTCAGTACTTC
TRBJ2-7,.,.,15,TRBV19,CASSITAGSTYEQYF,TGTGCCAGTAGTATTACCGCAGGGTCCACCTACGAGCAGTACTTC
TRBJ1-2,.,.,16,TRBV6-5,CASSYSSGERGYGYTF,TGTGCCAGCAGTTACTCGAGCGGGGAGAGGGGGTATGGCTACACCTTC
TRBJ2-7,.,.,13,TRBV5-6,CASSLQMGYEQYF,TGTGCCAGCAGCTTACAAATGGGCTACGAGCAGTACTTC
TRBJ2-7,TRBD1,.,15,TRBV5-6,CASSLAPGQGYEQYF,TGTGCCAGCAGCTTGGCCCCGGGACAGGGCTACGAGCAGTACTTC
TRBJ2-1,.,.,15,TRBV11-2,CASSLDYKGMDEQFF,TGTGCCAGCAGCTTAGATTATAAAGGAATGGATGAGCAGTTCTTC
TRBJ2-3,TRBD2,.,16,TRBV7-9,CASSPGGLARTDTQYF,TGTGCCAGCAGCCCAGGGGGACTAGCCCGCACAGATACGCAGTATTTT
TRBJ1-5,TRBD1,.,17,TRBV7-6,CASSSRTGPYSNQPQHF,TGTGCCAGCAGCTCACGGACAGGGCCGTATAGCAATCAGCCCCAGCATTTT
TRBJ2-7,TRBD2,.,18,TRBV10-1,CASSGFGLAGSYSYEQYF,TGCGCCAGCAGTGGATTTGGACTAGCGGGAAGCTACTCCTACGAGCAGTACTTC
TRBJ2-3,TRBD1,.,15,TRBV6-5,CASSPDRVLADTQYF,TGTGCCAGCAGTCCTGACAGGGTGTTGGCAGATACGCAGTATTTT
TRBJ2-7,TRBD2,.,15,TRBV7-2,CASSSGAGEAREQYF,TGTGCCAGCAGCTCTGGGGCGGGAGAGGCTCGCGAGCAGTACTTC
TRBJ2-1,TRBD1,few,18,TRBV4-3,CASSQARTPGQLDNEQFF,TGCGCCAGCAGCCAAGCCCGTACCCCGGGACAGCTAGACAATGAGCAGTTCTTC
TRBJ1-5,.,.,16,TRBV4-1,CASSLEGVGNNQPQHF,TGCGCCAGCAGCCTAGAGGGGGTCGGGAATAATCAGCCCCAGCATTTT
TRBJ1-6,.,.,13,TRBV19,CASKLGSNSPLHF,TGTGCCAGTAAGCTAGGGTCAAATTCACCCCTCCACTTT
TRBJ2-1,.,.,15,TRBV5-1,CASSLEGPTYNEQFF,TGCGCCAGCAGCTTGGAGGGACCCACCTACAATGAGCAGTTCTTC
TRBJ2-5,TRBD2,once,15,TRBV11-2,CASSVPGGIQETQYF,TGTGCCAGCAGCGTCCCGGGGGGAATCCAAGAGACCCAGTACTTC
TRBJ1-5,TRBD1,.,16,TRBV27,CASSPGGQGSNQPQHF,TGTGCCAGCAGTCCCGGGGGACAGGGGAGCAATCAGCCCCAGCATTTT
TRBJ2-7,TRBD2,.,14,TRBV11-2,CASSLALAGDEQYF,TGTGCCAGCAGCTTAGCACTAGCGGGGGACGAGCAGTACTTC
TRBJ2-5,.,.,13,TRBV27,CASSLDLEETQYF,TGTGCCAGCAGTTTAGATCTGGAGGAGACCCAGTACTTC
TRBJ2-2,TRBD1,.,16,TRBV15,CATSRAGQGAVGELFF,TGTGCCACCAGCAGAGCCGGACAGGGGGCGGTCGGGGAGCTGTTTTTT
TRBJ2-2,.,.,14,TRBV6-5,CASSYVQNTGELFF,TGTGCCAGCAGTTACGTACAAAACACCGGGGAGCTGTTTTTT
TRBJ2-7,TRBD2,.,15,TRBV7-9,CASSPTGTSGGEQYF,TGTGCCAGCAGCCCGACGGGGACTAGCGGGGGAGAGCAGTACTTC
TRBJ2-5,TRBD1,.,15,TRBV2,CASSADRGYQETQYF,TGTGCCAGCAGCGCCGACAGGGGCTACCAAGAGACCCAGTACTTC
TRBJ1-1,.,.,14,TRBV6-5,CASSYSERDTEAFF,TGTGCCAGCAGTTACTCGGAGAGAGACACTGAAGCTTTCTTT
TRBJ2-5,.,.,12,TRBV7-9,CASSSSRESQYF,TGTGCCAGCAGCTCCTCCAGGGAATCCCAGTACTTC
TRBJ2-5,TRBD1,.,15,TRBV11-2,CASSSLGTDLETQYF,TGTGCCAGCAGCTCCCTAGGGACAGACTTGGAGACCCAGTACTTC
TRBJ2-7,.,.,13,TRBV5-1,CASSSSPSYEQYF,TGCGCCAGCAGTAGTAGTCCCTCCTACGAGCAGTACTTC